A single sample gave rise to the 22 T cell receptor beta chains below, sequenced in a study of cytomegalovirus exposure and HLA in healthy donors (dated by TCRdb to about 2017). The library was produced with the immunoSEQ multiplex PCR assay. The multiplex PCR relied on a mix of 60 forward primers for TCR Vbeta segments and 13 reverse primers for TCR Jbeta segments. As stored in TCRdb, this immuneACCESS dataset retains in-frame rearrangements with V and J assigned. A fraction of the clones does not appear; measured against another copy, unresolved V genes explain less than half of the discrepancy, and the remainder lacks a known reason. This sample lists about 120,000 clones; around 77% were detected once. The ten largest make up approximately 11% of the sample. Sequences were obtained from PBMCs. These receptors were obtained from a man between 35 and 55 years old in good health and CMV-seropositive.

The table lists this clone with a few counts. The CDR3 bases are TGTGCCAGTAGTACGCTAGCGGGGCAAGAGACCCAGTACTTC. Its translation: CASSTLAGQETQYF. This chain connects TRBV19 to TRBJ2-5; TRBD2 aligns across 9 bases. V trimming: 4 bases; J trimming: 2 bases; junction bases outside the gene matches: 2. Germline-derived CDR1 and CDR2 are LNHDA and SQIVND (reference sequence). The length of the CDR3 is 14 residues.

Turning to this clone: Relative to the germline gene, one junction end is altered; a read error may explain this. This chain links TRBV19 with TRBJ2-4; possibly TRBD1 for D (6 bases). There are 15 residues in the CDR3. Germline V gene sequence: CDR1 LNHDA, CDR2 SQIVND (reference sequence). CDR3 amino acids: CASSTRTVAKNSQYF. DNA of the CDR3: TGTGCCAGTAGTACAAGGACAGTAGCCAAAAACAGTCAGTACTTC. Full variable domain (rest looked up from reference TRBV19 and TRBJ2-4): DGGITQSPKYLFRKEGQNVTLSCEQNLNHDAMYWYRQDPGQGLRLIYYSQIVNDFQKGDIAEGYSVSREKKESFPLTVTSAQKNPTAFYLCASSTRTVAKNSQYFGAGTRLSVL.

This chain joins TRBV29-1 and TRBJ2-1; D is uncertain. The germline V gene has CDR1 SQVTM and CDR2 ANQGSEA. This CDR3 contains 12 residues. V lost 4 bases to trimming and J lost 10 bases, with 14 bases between them. The CDR3 region has the DNA TGCAGCGTTGTATTTTCGAGTCTAGAGCAGTTCTTC. Translation gives CSVVFSSLEQFF.

This chain links TRBV6-5 with TRBJ2-5, with D possibly being TRBD1 (6 bases). The CDR3 runs 15 residues. Trimming took off 5 bases at V and 3 bases at J, with 16 bases between the two ends. Germline lookup yields CDR1 MNHEY and CDR2 SVGAGI. The DNA for the CDR3 is TGTGCCAGCAGTAAATCCGGGACAACGAAAGAGACCCAGTACTTC. As protein: CASSKSGTTKETQYF.

The chain couples TRBV5-4 to TRBJ2-7; 10 positions agree with TRBD2. J gave up 0 bases and V 4 bases, and 4 bases lay outside the gene matches. The CDR3 length is 15 residues. From germline, CDR1 is SGHNT and CDR2 YYREEE (reference sequence). The CDR3 loop reads CASSPLAGGSYEQYF. CDR3 DNA: TGTGCCAGCAGCCCCTTAGCGGGGGGCTCCTACGAGCAGTACTTC.

The chain combines TRBV19 with TRBJ2-6, with 8 bases lining up with TRBD2. The CDR3 length is 14 residues. The V segment lost 6 bases and the J segment 2 bases; nucleotides outside the gene matches: 0. The V gene's germline CDR1 is LNHDA and CDR2 SQIVND (reference sequence). The CDR3 coding sequence is TGTGCCAGTAGGGGACTAGCTGGGGCCAACGTCCTGACTTTC. Translation: CASRGLAGANVLTF.

This chain joins TRBV28 and TRBJ2-3; 8 bases line up with TRBD2. Germline assignment: CDR1 MDHEN and CDR2 SYDVKM. V shed 6 bases, J shed 7 bases, and the junction held 12 bases outside the gene matches. This CDR3 contains 15 residues. CDR3 sequence reads: CASSPPGLVYNTQYF. The CDR3 region has the DNA TGTGCCAGCAGCCCCCCGGGACTAGTTTATAATACGCAGTATTTT.

The chain uses TRBV5-1 and TRBJ2-7, with 11 bases lining up with TRBD2. V trimming: 4 bases; J trimming: 0 bases; junction bases outside the gene matches: 9. The CDR3 runs 17 residues. Germline assignment: CDR1 SGHRS and CDR2 YFSETQ. DNA of the CDR3: TGCGCCAGCAGCCCCAGATCTAGCGGGGGGCCCTCCTACGAGCAGTACTTC. It is translated as CASSPRSSGGPSYEQYF.

The chain has TRBV9 and TRBJ1-3; D perhaps matches TRBD1 (6 bases). CDR1 and CDR2 (germline): SGDLS, YYNGEE. Trimming cost V 0 bases and J 1 base, with 8 bases left between them. The CDR3 is 15 residues long. The CDR3 bases are TGTGCCAGCAGCGTAGAAGGGACATCTGGAAACACCATATATTTT. As protein: CASSVEGTSGNTIYF.

V usage is TRBV7-2 and J usage is TRBJ2-3, with a tentative D call TRBD1 (6 bases). CDR1 and CDR2 (germline): SGHTA, FQGNSA. The CDR3 covers 16 residues. V lost 6 bases to trimming and J lost 5 bases, with 21 bases between them. DNA of the CDR3: TGTGCCAGCAGGGTAGGGGGAACACCCACCCGAGATACGCAGTATTTT. As protein: CASRVGGTPTRDTQYF.

The rearrangement uses TRBV4-1 and TRBJ2-5, with 9 nucleotides matching TRBD1. Trimming removed 3 bases from V and 2 bases from J; junction bases left unmatched: 13. This CDR3 region has 18 residues. The germline CDR1 and CDR2 sequences are MGHRA and YSYEKL. Written as DNA, the CDR3 is TGCGCCAGCAGCCAGTTTAGTTCTCCGGGACAGGGACAAGAGACCCAGTACTTC. Translating gives CASSQFSSPGQGQETQYF.

Only a few counts were recorded for this clone. CDR3 sequence reads: CASSAILTGGTEAFF. The CDR3 DNA follows: TGTGCCAGCAGCGCGATCCTAACAGGGGGCACTGAAGCTTTCTTT. This chain links TRBV9 with TRBJ1-1, with 8 bases lining up with TRBD1. With 3 bases clipped from V and 4 bases from J, the junction kept 8 bases outside the gene matches. Germline V lookup: CDR1 SGDLS, CDR2 YYNGEE. The CDR3 has 15 residues.

The chain couples TRBV28 to TRBJ1-5; 7 bases are a match to TRBD1. This CDR3 spans 16 amino acids. The J segment lost 0 bases and the V segment lost 7 bases, leaving 9 bases of the junction unmatched. From germline, CDR1 is MDHEN and CDR2 SYDVKM. The CDR3 region has the DNA TGTGCCAGCAACATACAGGGGACCAATAGCAATCAGCCCCAGCATTTT. Translated, it gives CASNIQGTNSNQPQHF.

The gene calls are TRBV5-6 and TRBJ2-7, with D possibly being TRBD2 (5 bases). The V gene lost 2 bases and the J gene lost 5 bases, with 23 bases spanning the gap. Germline V CDR1 and CDR2: SGHDT, YYEEEE. This CDR3 spans 17 amino acids. DNA for the CDR3: TGTGCCAGCAGCTTATTCGCAAGTGAGGCAGGAGGCGACGAGCAGTACTTC. Translating it yields CASSLFASEAGGDEQYF.

The table lists this clone with a few counts. This chain connects TRBV9 to TRBJ2-1; weak D call: TRBD1 (6 bases). This CDR3 is 15 amino acids long. The germline gives CDR1 SGDLS, CDR2 YYNGEE. V dropped 0 bases and J dropped 2 bases, with 9 bases sitting between them. In DNA form, the CDR3 reads TGTGCCAGCAGCGTAGCAGGGGACCCCTACAATGAGCAGTTCTTC. Protein sequence: CASSVAGDPYNEQFF.

There are a few counts of this clone. J is TRBJ2-7 and V is TRBV27; 7 bases agree with TRBD2. The CDR3 runs to 15 residues. Germline-derived CDR1 and CDR2 are MNHEY and SMNVEV (reference sequence). The J segment lost 1 base and the V segment lost 6 bases, leaving 9 bases of the junction unmatched. The CDR3 is CASRKGDGGSYEQYF. CDR3 DNA: TGTGCCAGCAGGAAGGGCGACGGGGGGTCCTACGAGCAGTACTTC.

The chain uses TRBV5-8 and TRBJ1-4; tentatively, D is TRBD1 (6 bases). Trimming took off 4 bases at V and 5 bases at J, with 18 bases between the two ends. The germline V gene encodes CDR1 SGHTS and CDR2 YDEGEE. The CDR3 covers 16 residues. CDR3 amino acids: CASSKQPGTRNEKLFF. CDR3 DNA sequence: TGTGCCAGCAGCAAACAACCCGGGACAAGGAATGAAAAACTGTTTTTT.

The CDR3 sequence: CASSLQPGQGFYGYTF. DNA of the CDR3: TGCGCCAGCAGCTTACAGCCGGGACAGGGGTTCTATGGCTACACCTTC. The chain carries TRBV5-1 and TRBJ1-2, with 10 nucleotides matching TRBD1. Looked up from germline, CDR1 is SGHRS and CDR2 is YFSETQ. V lost 2 bases to trimming and J lost 4 bases; unmatched junction nucleotides: 8. The length of the CDR3 is 16 residues.

The J gene is TRBJ1-2, the V gene TRBV5-1; 7 nucleotides align to TRBD1. The CDR3 is 16 amino acids. J gave up 1 base and V 4 bases, and 10 bases lay outside the gene matches. Germline V gene data show CDR1 as SGHRS and CDR2 as YFSETQ. The CDR3 region is CASSVPPGGINYGYTF. In nucleotides, the CDR3 is TGCGCCAGCAGCGTCCCCCCAGGGGGAATTAACTATGGCTACACCTTC.

On this clone itself: At one boundary the junction diverges from the germline segment, which might be a read error. The chain carries TRBV4-3 and TRBJ1-2; possibly TRBD1 for D (6 bases). This CDR3 spans 14 amino acids. Germline CDR1 LGHNA, CDR2 YSLEER. The CDR3 nucleotides read TGCGCCGGCAGCCAAGAACGGGGGGCGAGGGGCTACACCTTC. It codes for CAGSQERGARGYTF.

About this clone itself: This same CDR3 is encoded by further DNA sequences in the sample. The chain links TRBV5-1 to TRBJ1-1; a weak D match, TRBD1 (6 bases). The length of the CDR3 is 14 residues. Germline-derived CDR1 and CDR2 are SGHRS and YFSETQ. Deletions cut 0 bases from V and 4 bases from J, with 10 bases between. For the CDR3, the DNA is TGCGCCAGCAGCTTGGGGGGGCTGGGCACTGAAGCTTTCTTT. It codes for CASSLGGLGTEAFF.

The chain has TRBV7-9 and TRBJ2-1; the match to TRBD2 covers 9 bases. The CDR3 extends over 15 amino acids. Unmatched junction bases numbered 7, after V lost 3 bases and J lost 7 bases. Per germline, CDR1 SEHNR and CDR2 FQNEAQ (reference sequence). This CDR3 reads CASSFGAGGLNEQFF. DNA of the CDR3: TGTGCCAGCAGCTTCGGGGCGGGGGGGCTTAATGAGCAGTTCTTC.